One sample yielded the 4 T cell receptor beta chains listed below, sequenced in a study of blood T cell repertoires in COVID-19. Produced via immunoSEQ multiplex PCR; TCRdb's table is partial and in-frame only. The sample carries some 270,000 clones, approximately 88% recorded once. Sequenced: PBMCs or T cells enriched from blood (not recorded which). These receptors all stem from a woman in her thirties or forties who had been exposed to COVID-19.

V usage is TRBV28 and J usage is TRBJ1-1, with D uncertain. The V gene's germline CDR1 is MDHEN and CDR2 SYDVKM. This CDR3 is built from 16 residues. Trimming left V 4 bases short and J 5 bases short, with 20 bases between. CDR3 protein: CASSSTESMIVTEAFF. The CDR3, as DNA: TGTGCCAGCAGTTCAACAGAATCCATGATAGTTACTGAAGCTTTCTTT.

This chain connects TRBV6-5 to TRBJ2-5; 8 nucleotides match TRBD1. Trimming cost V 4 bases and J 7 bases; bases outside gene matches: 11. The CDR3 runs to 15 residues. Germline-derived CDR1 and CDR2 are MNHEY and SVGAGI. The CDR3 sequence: CASSSSNRGVGTQYF. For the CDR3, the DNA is TGTGCCAGCAGTTCCAGCAACAGGGGGGTAGGGACCCAGTACTTC.

The CDR3 region has the DNA TGTGCCAGCAGGATCCGGGAAACCTACGAGCAGTACTTC. The encoded protein is CASRIRETYEQYF. This chain links TRBV12-3 or TRBV12-4 with TRBJ2-7, with D tentatively TRBD2 (5 bases). The CDR3 is 13 amino acids. V gave up 6 bases and J gave up 2 bases, with 11 bases separating them.

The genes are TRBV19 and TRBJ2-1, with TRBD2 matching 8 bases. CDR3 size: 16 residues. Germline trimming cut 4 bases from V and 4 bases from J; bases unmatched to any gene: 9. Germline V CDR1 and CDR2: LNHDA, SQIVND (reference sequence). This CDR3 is CASSSLERGPYNEQFF. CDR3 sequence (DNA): TGTGCCAGTAGTAGCTTAGAGCGGGGGCCGTACAATGAGCAGTTCTTC.